A single T cell receptor beta chain is shown here with its context. Its antigen is as yet unknown. The V and J ends lost 2 bases and 8 bases, in that order; junction bases with no gene match: 2. CDR1 is MNHEY, CDR2 SVGAGI, per germline. There are 13 residues in the CDR3. The source of the sample is a study of cytomegalovirus exposure and HLA in healthy donors. Study results and caveats: Analysis was performed later, and it showed HLA-associated TCR beta chains to be more clonally expanded than equally common others. Some highly shared sequence variants likely arose as a pipeline artifact. The authors assumed roughly uniform sequencing depth across donors for presence/absence analyses.

Amplification used 60 Vbeta primers and 13 Jbeta primers. Profiling relied on immunoSEQ multiplex PCR, and the TCRdb table lists in-frame clones only, not all of them. This repertoire shows 55,000 to 70,000 clones, approximately 80% found once; its top ten account for about 8%. The study sampled nominally healthy donors, though unrecorded immune exposures were likely. This TCR was recovered from a man aged 18 to 30 in good health and CMV-seropositive. The chain joins TRBV6-5 to TRBJ2-4; 8 bases agree with TRBD1. What was sequenced was PBMCs. CDR3 DNA sequence: TGTGCCAGCAGTTACGACAGGGGAGACATTCAGTACTTC. It is translated as CASSYDRGDIQYF.